This T cell receptor (beta chain) comes out of a study of blood T cell repertoires in COVID-19. Study-wide background: The United States, Italy and Spain supplied acute and convalescent COVID-19 samples. The cDNA or gDNA used as material had been derived from T cells, B-cell-depleted T cells, or PBMCs.

Per the authors' pipeline: Amplified reference gene primers provided the basis for estimating nucleated cell counts. Sequencing was performed with immunoSEQ multiplex PCR; in TCRdb, only in-frame clones are kept and a portion is missing. That table furnishes V, J and clone size, whereas the DNA furnished D and trimming. The table shows about 150,000 clones, with around 80% occurring only once. This clone occurred a few times. The CDR3 contains 20 residues. Germline V gives CDR1 MGHRA, CDR2 YSYEKL. Unmatched junction bases numbered 17, after V lost 4 bases and J lost 0 bases. The chain joins TRBV4-1 to TRBJ2-3; 9 bases are shared with TRBD1. Sequenced material: peripheral blood. The TCR was taken from a man in his fifties or sixties with acute or convalescent COVID-19. CDR3 nucleotides: TGCGCCAGCAGCCGGAGTTATACAGGGGGCGGTTTGGCTAGCACAGATACGCAGTATTTT. This sequence encodes CASSRSYTGGGLASTDTQYF.